The rows below give T cell receptor beta chains drawn from one sample of a study of shared clonotypes between healthy human individuals. Produced via immunoSEQ multiplex PCR; TCRdb's table is partial and in-frame only. The data hold roughly 2.1 million clones, with about 93% observed a single time. What was sequenced was naive CD8+ T cells from PBMCs. Receptors were obtained from a man aged 18 to 29 in good health. Some clones in this sample may be carry-over from other donors' samples. The CDR3 runs from the conserved cysteine through the conserved F or W. The D gene is left open where the match is weak. Clone size is stated in some rows and not others, as once, few, many or a class when expanded.

D gene,clone size,V gene,J gene,CDR3 protein,CDR3 DNA
TRBD1,once,TRBV5-1,TRBJ1-2,CASRSWTGETYGYTF,TGCGCCAGCAGGTCCTGGACAGGAGAGACCTATGGCTACACCTTC
-,-,TRBV28,TRBJ1-1,CASSLLGQVRPNTEAFF,TGTGCCAGCAGTTTATTGGGGCAAGTGCGACCAAACACTGAAGCTTTCTTT
TRBD1,-,TRBV7-8,TRBJ1-5,CASSAGTDSNQPQHF,TGTGCCAGCAGCGCCGGGACAGATAGCAATCAGCCCCAGCATTTT
-,-,TRBV11-2,TRBJ2-3,CASSVMPTDTQYF,TGTGCCAGCAGCGTGATGCCCACAGATACGCAGTATTTT
-,-,TRBV9,TRBJ2-3,CASSVGSGQFTDTQYF,TGTGCCAGCAGCGTCGGATCCGGGCAATTCACAGATACGCAGTATTTT
TRBD1,-,TRBV6-5,TRBJ1-1,CATEPRQGGTEAFF,TGTGCCACTGAACCGAGACAGGGAGGAACTGAAGCTTTCTTT
-,-,TRBV9,TRBJ2-2,CATTRGATNTGELFF,TGTGCCACCACACGGGGGGCTACGAACACCGGGGAGCTGTTTTTT
-,once,TRBV19,TRBJ1-1,CASSIDPSGNTEAFF,TGTGCCAGTAGTATAGATCCTTCCGGCAACACTGAAGCTTTCTTT
-,-,TRBV11-2,TRBJ2-1,CASSSPQGLAFEQFF,TGTGCCAGCAGCTCGCCCCAAGGACTGGCTTTTGAGCAGTTCTTC
TRBD1,-,TRBV28,TRBJ2-7,CASRPRDSSYEQYF,TGTGCCAGTCGGCCCAGGGACAGCTCCTACGAGCAGTACTTC
-,-,TRBV10-3,TRBJ1-5,CAISDVLGGNQPQHF,TGTGCCATCAGTGATGTCCTAGGGGGCAATCAGCCCCAGCATTTT
-,-,TRBV5-6,TRBJ1-2,CASSFRSEDMYYGYTF,TGTGCCAGCAGCTTTAGGTCGGAGGATATGTACTATGGCTACACCTTC
-,few,TRBV2,TRBJ1-5,CASSRTSGGNQPQHF,TGTGCCAGCAGTAGGACATCAGGAGGCAATCAGCCCCAGCATTTT
-,-,TRBV29-1,TRBJ1-1,CSVVGQPSNTEAFF,TGCAGCGTTGTTGGCCAACCTTCCAACACTGAAGCTTTCTTT
-,-,TRBV18,TRBJ2-1,CASSPLGGVSSYNEQFF,TGTGCCAGCTCACCACTTGGAGGTGTTAGCTCCTACAATGAGCAGTTCTTC
-,-,TRBV5-1,TRBJ1-4,CASSMTGAPTDEKLFF,TGCGCCAGCAGCATGACAGGAGCGCCTACAGATGAAAAACTGTTTTTT
TRBD2,-,TRBV5-1,TRBJ2-3,CASSLRLAGIPDTQYF,TGCGCCAGCAGCTTGCGACTAGCGGGTATTCCAGATACGCAGTATTTT
TRBD2,-,TRBV19,TRBJ2-4,CASSIAGLAAKNIQYF,TGTGCCAGTAGTATAGCTGGCCTAGCGGCGAAAAACATTCAGTACTTC
TRBD2,-,TRBV27,TRBJ2-1,CASSSWTSGSISYNEQFF,TGTGCCAGCAGCTCCTGGACTAGCGGGAGTATATCCTACAATGAGCAGTTCTTC
-,-,TRBV4-1,TRBJ1-2,CASSQAGGARYGYTF,TGCGCCAGCAGCCAAGCCGGGGGAGCACGCTATGGCTACACCTTC
TRBD2,-,TRBV4-1,TRBJ2-1,CASSQVLSGTSGYNEQFF,TGCGCCAGCAGCCAAGTTCTCTCCGGGACTAGCGGCTACAATGAGCAGTTCTTC
-,-,TRBV5-8,TRBJ1-5,CASSFYQPQHF,TGTGCCAGCAGCTTCTATCAGCCCCAGCATTTT
-,-,TRBV9,TRBJ2-4,CATTALGPRNIQYF,TGTGCCACCACAGCGCTAGGACCGAGAAACATTCAGTACTTC
-,-,TRBV10-1,TRBJ2-5,CARMAIEHQETQYF,TGCGCCAGGATGGCGATAGAACATCAAGAGACCCAGTACTTC
-,-,TRBV11-2,TRBJ1-2,CASSTAGPSNYGYTF,TGTGCCAGCAGCACAGCAGGGCCCTCTAACTATGGCTACACCTTC
TRBD1,-,TRBV29-1,TRBJ2-7,CSAGTGWNYEQYF,TGCAGCGCTGGGACAGGGTGGAACTACGAGCAGTACTTC
-,-,TRBV15,TRBJ1-2,CATSRGGMGYTF,TGTGCCACCAGCAGAGGCGGTATGGGCTACACCTTC
-,-,TRBV19,TRBJ1-4,CASSSDIGEVPTNEKLFF,TGTGCCAGTAGTAGTGACATCGGGGAGGTTCCAACTAATGAAAAACTGTTTTTT
TRBD1,-,TRBV4-2,TRBJ2-1,CASSPYSTGDSYNEQFF,TGTGCCAGCAGCCCTTACTCGACAGGGGACTCCTACAATGAGCAGTTCTTC
-,-,TRBV21-1,TRBJ1-2,CASSLGDGNYGYTF,TGTGCCAGCAGCTTGGGGGACGGAAACTATGGCTACACCTTC
TRBD1,-,TRBV6-5,TRBJ1-5,CASSPGQGWNQPQHF,TGTGCCAGCAGTCCAGGACAGGGGTGGAATCAGCCCCAGCATTTT
-,-,TRBV11-2,TRBJ1-4,CASRWGEATNEKLFF,TGTGCCAGCAGGTGGGGGGAGGCAACTAATGAAAAACTGTTTTTT
TRBD2,once,TRBV2,TRBJ2-7,CASPAGRESPYEQYF,TGTGCCAGCCCGGCGGGGCGGGAGTCCCCCTACGAGCAGTACTTC
TRBD2,-,TRBV18,TRBJ2-3,CASSQGLAGVFRTDTQYF,TGTGCCAGCTCTCAGGGACTAGCGGGAGTGTTTCGCACAGATACGCAGTATTTT
-,-,TRBV4-2,TRBJ2-7,CASSLDFNPSYEQYF,TGTGCCAGCAGCCTAGATTTTAACCCTTCCTACGAGCAGTACTTC
-,-,TRBV7-2,TRBJ2-7,CASSSPAPTAVYEQYF,TGTGCCAGCAGCTCCCCGGCGCCAACGGCGGTGTACGAGCAGTACTTC
TRBD2,-,TRBV5-6,TRBJ2-7,CASSHWGRATYEQYF,TGTGCCAGCTCCCATTGGGGGAGGGCAACCTACGAGCAGTACTTC
-,-,TRBV7-8,TRBJ2-5,CASSLERPSFATQYF,TGTGCCAGCAGCTTAGAGCGCCCTAGCTTTGCGACCCAGTACTTC
-,-,TRBV28,TRBJ2-1,CASSYRDGRYEQFF,TGTGCCAGCAGTTATCGGGACGGAAGGTATGAGCAGTTCTTC
TRBD1,-,TRBV5-6,TRBJ2-2,CASSLAWDRDEEAGELFF,TGTGCCAGCAGCTTGGCTTGGGACAGGGATGAGGAGGCCGGGGAGCTGTTTTTT
TRBD2,-,TRBV7-9,TRBJ2-5,CASSLAEAGGPSLSQTQYF,TGTGCCAGCAGCTTAGCGGAAGCGGGAGGGCCGTCCCTTTCCCAGACCCAGTACTTC
-,-,TRBV5-1,TRBJ2-2,CASSFGGYGELFF,TGCGCCAGCAGCTTTGGCGGGTACGGGGAGCTGTTTTTT
-,-,TRBV20-1,TRBJ2-1,CSATVNEQFF,TGCAGTGCTACCGTGAATGAGCAGTTCTTC
TRBD1,-,TRBV9,TRBJ2-3,CASSPQGADTQYF,TGTGCCAGCAGCCCCCAGGGGGCGGATACGCAGTATTTT
-,-,TRBV27,TRBJ2-7,CASSSRTANSYEQYF,TGTGCCAGCAGTTCTCGGACCGCGAACTCCTACGAGCAGTACTTC
-,-,TRBV7-9,TRBJ2-7,CASSLTVPYEQYF,TGTGCCAGCAGCCTGACAGTACCCTACGAGCAGTACTTC
-,-,TRBV5-1,TRBJ1-5,CASRMGAGGNQPQHF,TGCGCCAGCAGAATGGGGGCAGGGGGCAATCAGCCCCAGCATTTT
-,few,TRBV4-3,TRBJ1-1,CASSQSFGGRDTEAFF,TGCGCCAGCAGCCAATCTTTTGGCGGACGGGACACTGAAGCTTTCTTT
TRBD2,-,TRBV9,TRBJ2-6,CASSVFSRLAGVLHSGANVLTF,TGTGCCAGCAGCGTTTTCTCACGACTAGCGGGGGTTCTACACTCTGGGGCCAACGTCCTGACTTTC
-,-,TRBV15,TRBJ2-7,CATARGQRYSYEQYF,TGTGCCACCGCCCGCGGGCAGCGGTACTCCTACGAGCAGTACTTC
-,-,TRBV9,TRBJ1-5,CASSVGGSNQPQHF,TGTGCCAGCAGCGTGGGGGGTAGCAATCAGCCCCAGCATTTT
-,-,TRBV5-1,TRBJ1-1,CASSLAGPTTEAFF,TGCGCCAGCAGCTTGGCCGGTCCAACCACTGAAGCTTTCTTT
-,-,TRBV28,TRBJ2-1,CASSLLSQGFNEQFF,TGTGCCAGCAGTTTGCTTTCACAGGGTTTCAATGAGCAGTTCTTC